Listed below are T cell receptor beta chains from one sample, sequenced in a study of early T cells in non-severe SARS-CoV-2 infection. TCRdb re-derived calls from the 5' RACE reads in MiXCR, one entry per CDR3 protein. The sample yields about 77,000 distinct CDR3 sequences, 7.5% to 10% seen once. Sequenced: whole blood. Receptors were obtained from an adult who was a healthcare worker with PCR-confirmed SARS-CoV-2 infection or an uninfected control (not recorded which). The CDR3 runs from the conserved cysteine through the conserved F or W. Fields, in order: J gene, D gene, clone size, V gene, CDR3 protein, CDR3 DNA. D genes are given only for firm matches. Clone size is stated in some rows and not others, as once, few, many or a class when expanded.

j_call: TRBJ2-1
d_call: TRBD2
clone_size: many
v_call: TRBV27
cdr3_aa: CASSLHAGTKIPGQFF
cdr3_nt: TGTGCCAGCAGTCTACACGCCGGGACTAAAATCCCAGGGCAGTTCTTC

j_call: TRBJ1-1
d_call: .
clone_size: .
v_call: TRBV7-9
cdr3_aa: CASSLEGSSTEAFF
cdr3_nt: TGTGCCAGCAGCTTGGAGGGGAGTAGCACTGAAGCTTTCTTT

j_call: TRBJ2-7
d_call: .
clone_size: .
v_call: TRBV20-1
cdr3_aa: CSAPRDGSYEQYF
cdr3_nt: TGCAGTGCCCCCCGGGACGGGAGCTACGAGCAGTACTTC

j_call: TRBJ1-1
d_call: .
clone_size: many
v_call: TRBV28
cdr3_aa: CASSLKGLLAEAFF
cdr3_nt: TGTGCCAGCAGTTTAAAGGGGTTGTTGGCTGAAGCTTTCTTT

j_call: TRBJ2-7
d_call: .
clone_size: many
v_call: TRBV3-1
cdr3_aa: CASSQTPGPTYYEQYF
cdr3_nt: TGTGCCAGCAGCCAAACACCGGGACCAACCTACTACGAGCAGTACTTC

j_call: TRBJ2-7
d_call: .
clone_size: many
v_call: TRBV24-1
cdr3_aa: CATSGGRGFEQYF
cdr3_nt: TGTGCCACCAGTGGCGGGCGGGGATTCGAGCAGTACTTC

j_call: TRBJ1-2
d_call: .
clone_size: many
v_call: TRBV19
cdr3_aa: CASSRTTGGYGYTF
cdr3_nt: TGTGCCAGTAGTCGGACAACTGGAGGGTATGGCTACACCTTC

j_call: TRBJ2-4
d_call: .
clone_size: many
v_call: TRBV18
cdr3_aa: CASSGGSQNIQYF
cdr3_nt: TGTGCCAGCTCTGGAGGCAGCCAAAACATTCAGTACTTC

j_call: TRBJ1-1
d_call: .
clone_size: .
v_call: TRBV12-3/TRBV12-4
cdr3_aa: CASSLLVRGLPFF
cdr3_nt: TGTGCCAGCAGCCTCCTGGTTCGGGGTTTGCCTTTCTTT

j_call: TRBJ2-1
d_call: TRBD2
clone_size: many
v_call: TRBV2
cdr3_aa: CASSATSGAYNEQFF
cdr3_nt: TGTGCCAGCAGCGCGACTAGCGGGGCATACAATGAGCAGTTCTTC

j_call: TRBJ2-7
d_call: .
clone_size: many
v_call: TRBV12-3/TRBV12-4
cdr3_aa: CASSLMYSYEQYF
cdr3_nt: TGTGCCAGCAGTTTGATGTATTCCTACGAGCAGTACTTC

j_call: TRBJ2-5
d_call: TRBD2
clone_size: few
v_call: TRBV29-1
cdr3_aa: CSVVTLAGGQETQYF
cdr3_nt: TGCAGCGTCGTAACCTTAGCGGGAGGACAAGAGACCCAGTACTTC

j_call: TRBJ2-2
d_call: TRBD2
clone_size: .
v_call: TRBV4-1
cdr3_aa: CASSLSRGGDRELFF
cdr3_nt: TGCGCCAGCAGCCTCTCCCGCGGGGGTGACCGGGAGCTGTTTTTT

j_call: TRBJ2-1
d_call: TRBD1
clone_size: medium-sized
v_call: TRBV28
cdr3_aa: CASSPGQGASNEQFF
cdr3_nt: TGTGCCAGCAGCCCCGGACAGGGGGCTTCCAATGAGCAGTTCTTC

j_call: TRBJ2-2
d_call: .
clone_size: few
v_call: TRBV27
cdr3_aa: CASSLSLGQWNTGELFF
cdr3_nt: TGTGCCAGCAGTTTATCCTTAGGACAGTGGAACACCGGGGAGCTGTTTTTT

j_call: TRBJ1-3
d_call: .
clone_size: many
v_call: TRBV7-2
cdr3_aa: CASSPRPLLSGNTIYF
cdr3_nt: TGTGCCAGCAGCCCCCGACCTCTCCTCTCTGGAAACACCATATATTTT

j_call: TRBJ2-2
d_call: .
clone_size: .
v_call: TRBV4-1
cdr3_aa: CASSLRGGASPGELFF
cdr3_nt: TGCGCCAGCAGCCTCAGGGGCGGGGCCTCGCCGGGGGAGCTGTTTTTT

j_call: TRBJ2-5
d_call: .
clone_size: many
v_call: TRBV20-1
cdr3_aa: CSANGLLLERRETQYF
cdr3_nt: TGCAGTGCTAATGGACTACTCCTAGAAAGGCGGGAGACCCAGTACTTC

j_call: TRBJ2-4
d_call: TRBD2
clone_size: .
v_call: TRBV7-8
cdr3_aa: CATSVGLAEIQYF
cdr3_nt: TGTGCCACCAGCGTGGGACTAGCTGAAATTCAGTACTTC

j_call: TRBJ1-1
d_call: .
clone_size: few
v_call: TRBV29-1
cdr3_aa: CTVVPGTEAFF
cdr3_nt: TGCACCGTGGTGCCGGGAACTGAAGCTTTCTTT

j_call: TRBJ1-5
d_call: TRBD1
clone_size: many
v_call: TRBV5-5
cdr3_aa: CASSAGQGGQPQHF
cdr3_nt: TGTGCCAGCAGCGCTGGACAGGGGGGTCAGCCCCAGCATTTT

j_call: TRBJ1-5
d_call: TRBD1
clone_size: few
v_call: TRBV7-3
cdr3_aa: CASNLQGDQSNQPQHF
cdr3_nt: TGTGCCAGCAATTTACAGGGGGATCAGAGCAATCAGCCCCAGCATTTT

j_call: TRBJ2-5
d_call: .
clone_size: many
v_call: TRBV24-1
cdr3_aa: CATSTGGRQETQYF
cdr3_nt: TGTGCCACTAGCACCGGGGGCCGGCAAGAGACCCAGTACTTC

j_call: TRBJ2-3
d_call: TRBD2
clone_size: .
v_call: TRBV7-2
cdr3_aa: CASSLRLAGGDTQYF
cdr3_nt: TGTGCCAGCAGCTTAAGGCTAGCGGGAGGGGATACGCAGTATTTT

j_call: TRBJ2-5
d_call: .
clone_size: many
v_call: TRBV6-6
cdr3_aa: CASSYRGGRRQETQYF
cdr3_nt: TGTGCCAGCAGTTACAGGGGTGGGCGACGTCAAGAGACCCAGTACTTC

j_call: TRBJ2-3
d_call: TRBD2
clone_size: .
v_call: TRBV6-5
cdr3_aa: CASSRSGREADTQYF
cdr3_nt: TGTGCCAGCAGCCGTAGCGGGAGAGAAGCAGATACGCAGTATTTT

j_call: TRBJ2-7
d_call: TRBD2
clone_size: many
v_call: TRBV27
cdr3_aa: CASGVAGRYEQYF
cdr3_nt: TGTGCCAGCGGGGTAGCGGGACGCTACGAGCAGTACTTC

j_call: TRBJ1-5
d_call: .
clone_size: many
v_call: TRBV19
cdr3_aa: CASSIRDSNQPQHF
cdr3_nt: TGTGCCAGTAGTATCCGGGACAGCAATCAGCCCCAGCATTTT

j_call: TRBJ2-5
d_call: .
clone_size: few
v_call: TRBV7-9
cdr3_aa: CASSQGLATQYF
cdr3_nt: TGTGCCAGCAGTCAGGGTTTGGCGACCCAGTACTTC

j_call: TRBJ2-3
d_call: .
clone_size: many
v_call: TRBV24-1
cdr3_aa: CATSDAGRGDTQYF
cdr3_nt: TGTGCCACCAGTGACGCCGGAAGGGGGGATACGCAGTATTTT

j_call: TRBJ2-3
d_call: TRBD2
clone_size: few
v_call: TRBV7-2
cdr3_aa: CASSGRTRRSDTQYF
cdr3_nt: TGTGCCAGCAGTGGGAGGACTAGAAGGTCAGATACGCAGTATTTT

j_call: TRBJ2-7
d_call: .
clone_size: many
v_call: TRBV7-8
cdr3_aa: CASSLGPAGQKDF
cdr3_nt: TGTGCCAGCAGCTTAGGACCGGCGGGACAGAAGGACTTC

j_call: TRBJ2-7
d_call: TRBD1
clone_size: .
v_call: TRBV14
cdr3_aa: CASSWGTGDAEQYF
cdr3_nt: TGTGCCAGCAGCTGGGGGACAGGGGACGCCGAGCAGTACTTC

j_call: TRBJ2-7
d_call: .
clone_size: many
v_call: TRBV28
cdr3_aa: CASSLLGGPDSYEQYF
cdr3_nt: TGTGCCAGCAGTTTATTGGGCGGGCCAGACTCCTACGAGCAGTACTTC

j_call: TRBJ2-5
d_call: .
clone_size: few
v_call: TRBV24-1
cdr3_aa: CATGSGGGETQYF
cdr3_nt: TGTGCCACCGGCAGCGGAGGAGGGGAGACCCAGTACTTC